Below, 24 T cell receptor beta chains from the same sample are listed, as sequenced in a study of cytomegalovirus exposure and HLA in healthy donors. The PCR used 60 Vbeta and 13 Jbeta primers. Sequenced by immunoSEQ multiplex PCR; TCRdb stores in-frame clones only, minus some. Among more than 120,000 clones listed, around 78% were seen once. The sequenced material came from PBMCs. Every receptor here comes from a woman aged 40 to 50 in good health and CMV-seropositive.

J is TRBJ2-7 and V is TRBV10-1, with TRBD2 matching 12 bases. The trim removed 3 bases at V and 5 bases at J, leaving 8 bases unmatched. This CDR3 comprises 16 residues. Per the germline V gene, CDR1 is WNHNN and CDR2 is SYGVQD (reference sequence). CDR3 DNA sequence: TGCGCCAGCAGTGATAAGACTAGCGGGAGTATGGACGAGCAGTACTTC. Its protein product is CASSDKTSGSMDEQYF.

The chain employs TRBV27 and TRBJ1-2; no reliable D call. With 6 bases removed from V and 8 bases from J, the gap between germline ends came to 16 bases. Germline values: CDR1 MNHEY, CDR2 SMNVEV (reference sequence). This CDR3 comprises 13 residues. CDR3 sequence reads: CASRNSRSGGYTF. The CDR3 coding sequence is TGTGCCAGCAGGAACTCTAGGAGCGGGGGCTACACCTTC.

Notes on this clone: A junction boundary mismatches the germline segment, possibly from a read error. The chain carries TRBV7-9 and TRBJ2-2; 8 bases line up with TRBD2. The CDR3 contains 17 residues. Per germline, CDR1 SEHNR and CDR2 FQNEAQ (reference sequence). CDR3 DNA: TGTTCCAGCAGCCCTTGGCTAGCGGGTTCGAGCACCGGGGAGCTGTTTTTT. Translated: CSSSPWLAGSSTGELFF.

The J gene is TRBJ2-1, the V gene TRBV11-3; TRBD2 matches at 11 bases. This CDR3 comprises 18 residues. V shed 5 bases and J 0 bases; nucleotides not matched to a gene: 9. CDR1 is SGHNT and CDR2 is YENEEA in the germline V gene. In nucleotides, the CDR3 is TGTGCCAGCAGCCCGCGGACTAGCGGGCATAGCTCCTACAATGAGCAGTTCTTC. This gives the protein CASSPRTSGHSSYNEQFF.

The chain carries TRBV4-1 and TRBJ1-2; D gene unclear. Trimming pared 1 base from V and 2 bases from J, leaving 17 bases between. CDR3 length: 17 amino acids. Germline V gives CDR1 MGHRA, CDR2 YSYEKL. CDR3 residues: CASSQGSARLLNYGYTF. The CDR3 DNA reads as TGCGCCAGCAGCCAAGGCAGCGCAAGACTGTTAAACTATGGCTACACCTTC.

This clone has only a few counts. This rearrangement joins TRBV11-3 to TRBJ2-1; 11 bases are shared with TRBD2. The V segment lost 5 bases and the J segment 3 bases; nucleotides outside the gene matches: 3. CDR3 length: 15 residues. The V gene's germline CDR1 is SGHNT and CDR2 YENEEA. The CDR3 region is CASSRGTSGYNEQFF. In nucleotides, the CDR3 is TGTGCCAGCAGCCGGGGGACTAGCGGCTACAATGAGCAGTTCTTC.

The rearrangement links TRBV7-3 to TRBJ2-7, with 7 bases fitting TRBD2. The junction had 7 bases not matched to a gene; V was cut back by 5 bases and J by 0 bases. Germline V lookup: CDR1 SGHTA, CDR2 FQGTGA. The CDR3 length is 15 residues. CDR3 sequence (DNA): TGTGCCAGCAGCACCTCTAGCGGACCCTCCTACGAGCAGTACTTC. The encoded protein is CASSTSSGPSYEQYF.

The chain employs TRBV7-9 and TRBJ2-2; a possible D gene is TRBD1 (5 bases). There are 13 residues in the CDR3. Trimming pared 5 bases from V and 5 bases from J, leaving 9 bases between. CDR1 is SEHNR, CDR2 FQNEAQ, per germline (reference sequence). As DNA, the CDR3 is TGTGCCAGCAGCGGCCAGGGTACCGGGGAGCTGTTTTTT. Translation gives CASSGQGTGELFF.

V is TRBV28 and J is TRBJ2-3; D possibly corresponds to TRBD1 (6 bases). The CDR3 totals 15 residues. The V gene's germline CDR1 is MDHEN and CDR2 SYDVKM. The germline V and J ends were trimmed by 2 bases and 3 bases, with 12 bases remaining between them. The CDR3: CASSLTRGSTDTQYF. The CDR3 DNA is TGTGCCAGCAGTTTAACCAGGGGTAGTACAGATACGCAGTATTTT.

The rearrangement uses TRBV27 and TRBJ1-5; TRBD1 might be the D (5 bases). CDR3 size: 15 residues. Trimming pared 3 bases from V and 0 bases from J, leaving 9 bases between. Germline lookup yields CDR1 MNHEY and CDR2 SMNVEV (reference sequence). CDR3 in amino acids: CASSFSGGSNQPQHF. CDR3 nucleotides: TGTGCCAGCAGTTTTTCCGGGGGTAGCAATCAGCCCCAGCATTTT.

The chain has TRBV11-2 and TRBJ2-5; TRBD2 might be the D (5 bases). From germline, CDR1 is SGHAT and CDR2 FQNNGV. Trimming removed 5 bases at V and 5 bases at J, with 9 bases between. The CDR3 loop spans 12 amino acids. CDR3 coding DNA: TGTGCCAGCAGCCCACAGCGGGAGACCCAGTACTTC. Its protein product is CASSPQRETQYF.

The chain is built from TRBV6-5 and TRBJ2-1; TRBD2 matches 13 bases. The CDR3 length is 14 residues. The junction had 4 bases not matched to a gene; V was cut back by 3 bases and J by 11 bases. Germline V CDR1 and CDR2: MNHEY, SVGAGI. CDR3 in amino acids: CASSYGTSGIQQFF. CDR3 in DNA: TGTGCCAGCAGTTATGGGACTAGCGGGATTCAGCAGTTCTTC.

This clone has a single count. The genes are TRBV7-8 and TRBJ2-1, with TRBD2 identical over 12 bases. Per germline, CDR1 SGHVS and CDR2 FQNEAQ. This CDR3 has 14 amino acids. V trimming: 5 bases; J trimming: 8 bases; junction bases outside the gene matches: 4. The CDR3 reads CASSLLAGGDEQFF. CDR3 DNA: TGTGCCAGCAGCCTTCTAGCGGGGGGGGATGAGCAGTTCTTC.

The chain combines TRBV28 with TRBJ2-1, with a weak D call TRBD2 (5 bases). This CDR3 is built from 12 residues. The germline CDR1 and CDR2 sequences are MDHEN and SYDVKM. Trimming pared 2 bases from V and 8 bases from J, leaving 7 bases between. The CDR3 is CASSLGSDEQFF. CDR3 in DNA: TGTGCCAGCAGTTTAGGGAGCGATGAGCAGTTCTTC.

This rearrangement joins TRBV2 to TRBJ1-1; D possibly corresponds to TRBD1 (5 bases). This CDR3 comprises 14 residues. Per germline, CDR1 SNHLY and CDR2 FYNNEI. V lost 1 base, J lost 3 bases, and 9 bases lay in between. The CDR3 region has the DNA TGTGCCAGCAGTGAAGAGGGGTGGGACACTGAAGCTTTCTTT. Amino acid sequence: CASSEEGWDTEAFF.

The J gene is TRBJ2-5, the V gene TRBV6-5, with 10 bases matching TRBD2. Germline loops: CDR1 MNHEY, CDR2 SVGAGI. V shed 0 bases, J shed 2 bases, and the junction held 3 bases outside the gene matches. The CDR3 extends over 16 amino acids. This chain's CDR3 is CASSYSGTSVQETQYF. In DNA form, the CDR3 reads TGTGCCAGCAGTTACTCAGGGACTAGCGTTCAAGAGACCCAGTACTTC.

The CDR3 nucleotides read TGTGCCAGCAGCTTTAGGATAACGGGAGGGTACGAGCAGTACTTC. Translated: CASSFRITGGYEQYF. This chain uses TRBV7-2 with TRBJ2-7, with 8 nucleotides matching TRBD2. The J segment lost 4 bases and the V segment lost 3 bases, leaving 8 bases of the junction unmatched. Germline loops: CDR1 SGHTA, CDR2 FQGNSA. The CDR3 totals 15 residues. The full variable domain, rest sourced from reference TRBV7-2 and TRBJ2-7, is GAGVSQSPSNKVTEKGKDVELRCDPISGHTALYWYRQSLGQGLEFLIYFQGNSAPDKSGLPSDRFSAERTGGSVSTLTIQRTQQEDSAVYLCASSFRITGGYEQYFGPGTRLTVT.

CDR3 DNA sequence: TGTGCCAGCAGCTTAAGGGGGACCCAGTACTTC. It codes for CASSLRGTQYF. The rearrangement links TRBV5-6 to TRBJ2-5; the D gene is possibly TRBD1 (5 bases). CDR3 length equals 11 residues. Germline V lookup: CDR1 SGHDT, CDR2 YYEEEE. The V gene lost 2 bases and the J gene lost 7 bases, with 6 bases spanning the gap.

The chain links TRBV2 to TRBJ2-5; 12 nucleotides align to TRBD1. Matching the DNA end better, TRBJ2-7 makes the J call doubtful. The germline V gene has CDR1 SNHLY and CDR2 FYNNEI. The CDR3 is 14 amino acids. The DNA of the CDR3 is TGTGCCAGCAGGGGGGGACAGGGGGCTTACGAGCAGTACTTC. Its protein is CASRGGQGAYEQYF.

This chain links TRBV6-5 with TRBJ1-2, with 9 bases fitting TRBD1. The junction had 8 bases not matched to a gene; V was cut back by 6 bases and J by 6 bases. CDR1 and CDR2 from the germline V gene are MNHEY and SVGAGI. The CDR3 has 14 amino acids. CDR3 protein: CASRRTGGRHGYTF. The DNA for the CDR3 is TGTGCCAGCAGGAGAACAGGGGGCCGCCATGGCTACACCTTC.

The chain combines TRBV7-8 with TRBJ1-4, with TRBD1 identical over 8 bases. The V segment lost 4 bases and the J segment 7 bases; nucleotides outside the gene matches: 8. Per the germline V gene, CDR1 is SGHVS and CDR2 is FQNEAQ. CDR3 length: 15 residues. CDR3 amino acids: CASSSSGGGGEKLFF. The DNA for the CDR3 is TGTGCCAGCAGCTCGTCAGGGGGCGGGGGTGAAAAACTGTTTTTT.

This clone was counted a few times. The rearrangement joins TRBV7-2 to TRBJ2-7; 15 bases fit TRBD2. Germline V lookup: CDR1 SGHTA, CDR2 FQGNSA. V shed 4 bases, J shed 0 bases, and the junction held 7 bases outside the gene matches. The CDR3 has 18 amino acids. In DNA, the CDR3 is TGTGCCAGCAGCTCCGGACTAGCGGGAGGGGCAAGCTCCTACGAGCAGTACTTC. As protein: CASSSGLAGGASSYEQYF. Full variable domain (rest looked up from reference TRBV7-2 and TRBJ2-7): GAGVSQSPSNKVTEKGKDVELRCDPISGHTALYWYRQSLGQGLEFLIYFQGNSAPDKSGLPSDRFSAERTGGSVSTLTIQRTQQEDSAVYLCASSSGLAGGASSYEQYFGPGTRLTVT.

For this clone: Within the sample, other DNA sequences also encode this same CDR3. The chain uses TRBV7-8 and TRBJ2-1, with 10 bases that match TRBD1. There are 15 residues in the CDR3. V dropped 3 bases and J dropped 5; count of bases not matched to a gene: 4. CDR1 and CDR2 from the germline V gene are SGHVS and FQNEAQ. DNA for the CDR3: TGTGCCAGCAGCTTCCGGGACAGGGGAAACAATGAGCAGTTCTTC. It is translated as CASSFRDRGNNEQFF.

The chain is built from TRBV27 and TRBJ2-5; D ambiguous. The CDR3 spans 13 residues. Between the trimmed V and J ends, which lost 5 bases and 5 bases, there was a span of 12 bases. Germline CDR1 reads MNHEY; CDR2 reads SMNVEV (reference sequence). DNA of the CDR3: TGTGCCAGCAGTAAGAGAGGCGCGGAGACCCAGTACTTC. Translation: CASSKRGAETQYF.